This entry lists 15 T cell receptor beta chains sequenced from one sample in a study of cytomegalovirus exposure and HLA in healthy donors. 13 Jbeta primers and 60 Vbeta primers were used for the PCR. The protocol was immunoSEQ multiplex PCR, while the TCRdb copy is restricted to in-frame clones and leaves out a portion. The sample lists tens of thousands of clones; around 70% were seen once. Sequencing was performed on PBMCs. The receptors were gathered from a woman aged 60-75 years in good health and CMV-seropositive.

On this clone itself: Other DNA sequences in this specimen translate into the identical CDR3. This chain connects TRBV10-3 to TRBJ2-7; TRBD1 agrees at 8 bases. CDR3 length: 17 amino acids. CDR1 is ENHRY, CDR2 SYGVKD, per germline. The J segment lost 0 bases and the V segment lost 6 bases, leaving 13 bases of the junction unmatched. The CDR3 DNA reads as TGTGCCATCAGCGCTTATCCGGGACAGGCAACCTCCTACGAGCAGTACTTC. Protein: CAISAYPGQATSYEQYF.

The rearrangement joins TRBV7-3 to TRBJ1-2; TRBD1 matches at 10 bases. This CDR3 is 18 amino acids long. CDR1 SGHTA and CDR2 FQGTGA come from the germline V gene. V lost 5 bases to trimming and J lost 2 bases; unmatched junction nucleotides: 14. The CDR3: CASSPDPTGGSANYGYTF. The DNA of the CDR3 is TGTGCCAGCAGCCCCGACCCGACAGGGGGCTCGGCAAACTATGGCTACACCTTC.

The chain uses TRBV4-1 and TRBJ2-2; 7 bases align to TRBD2. The V gene's germline CDR1 is MGHRA and CDR2 YSYEKL. J gave up 0 bases and V 1 base, and 5 bases lay outside the gene matches. The CDR3 consists of 17 residues. This CDR3 is CASSQAWGGANTGELFF. The DNA of the CDR3 is TGCGCCAGCAGCCAAGCTTGGGGGGGAGCGAACACCGGGGAGCTGTTTTTT.

This chain joins TRBV6-1 and TRBJ2-2, with D possibly matching TRBD2 (6 bases). This CDR3 is built from 14 residues. The germline CDR1 and CDR2 sequences are MNHNS and SASEGT. Trimming pared 3 bases from V and 6 bases from J, leaving 11 bases between. CDR3 in DNA: TGTGCCAGCAGTGACGTAATAGCGGCCGGGGAGCTGTTTTTT. Translation gives CASSDVIAAGELFF.

The chain is built from TRBV2 and TRBJ2-3; tentatively, D is TRBD2 (5 bases). This CDR3 spans 14 amino acids. Germline CDR1 and CDR2: SNHLY and FYNNEI. The V end was cut by 1 base, the J end by 4 bases, with 9 bases between. The CDR3 DNA is TGTGCCAGCAGTGAAGTAAACGGGGCAGATACGCAGTATTTT. Its translation is CASSEVNGADTQYF.

This sequence joins TRBV6-1 and TRBJ1-2, with a tentative D call TRBD1 (5 bases). The CDR3 extends over 12 amino acids. Germline V gives CDR1 MNHNS, CDR2 SASEGT. V was shortened by 7 bases and J by 3 bases, with 9 bases between the two germline ends. CDR3 protein: CASKGLDYGYTF. Here the CDR3 DNA reads TGTGCCAGCAAGGGACTGGACTATGGCTACACCTTC.

The chain is built from TRBV29-1 and TRBJ2-3; D not resolved. The V gene's germline CDR1 is SQVTM and CDR2 ANQGSEA. The CDR3 extends over 12 amino acids. Trimming cost V 5 bases and J 2 bases, with 8 bases left between them. CDR3 region: CSVYYYTDTQYF. The DNA of the CDR3 is TGCAGCGTTTACTACTACACAGATACGCAGTATTTT.

CDR3: CASSQAGGRYEQYF. CDR3 DNA sequence: TGCGCCAGCAGCCAAGCAGGGGGGCGATACGAGCAGTACTTC. The chain recombines TRBV4-3 with TRBJ2-7; a possible D gene is TRBD1 (7 bases). Germline-derived CDR1 and CDR2 are LGHNA and YSLEER. V shed 1 base and J shed 4 bases, with 11 bases lying between them. This CDR3 is built from 14 residues.

The chain links TRBV5-1 to TRBJ2-5; TRBD1 might be the D (5 bases). The DNA end is a closer match to TRBJ2-7, so the J assignment may be wrong. This CDR3 region has 11 residues. Germline lookup yields CDR1 SGHRS and CDR2 YFSETQ. The CDR3 reads CASSFRGEQYF. CDR3 nucleotides: TGCGCCAGCAGCTTTAGGGGCGAGCAGTACTTC.

J is TRBJ1-5 and V is TRBV27; TRBD1 agrees at 8 bases. The CDR3 has 12 residues. J lost 13 bases, V lost 4 bases, and 6 bases had no gene match. Germline V gene lookup returns CDR1 MNHEY and CDR2 SMNVEV (reference sequence). The chain's CDR3 is CASSSPQGVQHF. CDR3 sequence (DNA): TGTGCCAGCAGTTCCCCACAGGGGGTGCAGCATTTT.

V usage is TRBV5-1 and J usage is TRBJ2-7; no reliable D call. Trimming removed 5 bases from V and 6 bases from J, with 15 bases in between. The CDR3 sequence is 13 residues long. The germline V gene has CDR1 SGHRS and CDR2 YFSETQ. The CDR3 here is CASSAREAGEQYF. The CDR3 bases are TGCGCCAGCAGTGCCCGAGAGGCTGGCGAGCAGTACTTC.

CDR3 DNA sequence: TGTGCTAGTGGTTTTACAAGCGGGGGGGACAATGAGCAGTTCTTC. This encodes CASGFTSGGDNEQFF. The V gene is TRBV12-5, the J gene TRBJ2-1, with 10 bases aligning to TRBD2. Unmatched junction bases numbered 4, after V lost 3 bases and J lost 5 bases. Germline CDR1 reads LGHNT; CDR2 reads FRNRAP. The CDR3 sequence is 15 residues long.

This chain links TRBV10-1 with TRBJ2-3, with 7 bases identical to TRBD1. The ends lost 0 bases at V and 6 bases at J; junction bases unmatched: 3. Germline CDR1 WNHNN, CDR2 SYGVQD (reference sequence). This CDR3 is built from 14 residues. DNA of the CDR3: TGCGCCAGCAGTGAGTCGACAGGGATGGATACGCAGTATTTT. Its protein is CASSESTGMDTQYF.

This clone was seen more than once but under ten times. V gene TRBV18 combines with J gene TRBJ1-6, with TRBD1 identical over 12 bases. The CDR3 length is 16 residues. The V gene end was trimmed by 1 base and the J gene end by 10 bases; junction bases not matched to a gene: 5. Germline values: CDR1 KGHSH, CDR2 LQKENI. The CDR3 loop is CASSPQGQGANSPLHF. The CDR3 coding sequence is TGTGCCAGCTCACCACAGGGACAGGGGGCGAACTCACCCCTCCACTTT.

This clone was picked up a small number of times. The chain combines TRBV5-1 with TRBJ2-3; no clear D. The CDR3 has 14 residues. Trimming cost V 1 base and J 0 bases, with 6 bases left between them. CDR1 is SGHRS and CDR2 is YFSETQ in the germline V gene. The CDR3 loop reads CASSLRGSTDTQYF. The CDR3 nucleotides are TGCGCCAGCAGCTTGAGAGGAAGCACAGATACGCAGTATTTT.